Following are 24 T cell receptor beta chains from one sample sequenced in a study of blood T cell repertoires in COVID-19. Libraries were prepared by immunoSEQ multiplex PCR; TCRdb keeps only in-frame clonotypes and omits some of them. Of 300,000 or so clones in the sample, just under 90% were seen once. Sequenced sample: peripheral blood. The receptors originated from a woman aged 35 to 49 with acute or convalescent COVID-19.

This clone was counted a few times. V is TRBV24-1 and J is TRBJ2-2; D not resolved. CDR3 size: 14 residues. CDR1 is KGHDR, CDR2 SFDVKD, per germline. V gave up 9 bases and J gave up 4 bases, with 14 bases separating them. CDR3 nucleotide sequence: TGTGCCACCTTCGACTCCTCTGGCACCGGGGAGCTGTTTTTT. It codes for CATFDSSGTGELFF.

V is TRBV6-5 and J is TRBJ1-2; D may be TRBD1 (6 bases). Germline CDR1 is MNHEY and CDR2 is SVGAGI. Trimming removed 5 bases at V and 4 bases at J, with 11 bases between. The CDR3 has 13 amino acids. The CDR3 loop reads CASSRQASYGYTF. The CDR3 DNA sequence: TGTGCCAGCAGTAGACAGGCCAGCTATGGCTACACCTTC.

This rearrangement joins TRBV6-2 or TRBV6-3 to TRBJ1-5, with TRBD1 matching over 7 bases. Losses at the gene ends were 4 bases for V and 3 bases for J; bases not matched to a gene: 12. Germline V gene data show CDR1 as MNHEY and CDR2 as SVGEGT. The CDR3 length is 17 residues. CDR3 coding DNA: TGTGCCAGCAGTTCCGGACAGGATCTAGGGAACAATCAGCCCCAGCATTTT. Residues: CASSSGQDLGNNQPQHF.

The chain joins TRBV7-2 to TRBJ2-3; D unresolved. Germline loops: CDR1 SGHTA, CDR2 FQGNSA. Trimming took 1 base from V and 3 from J, leaving 5 bases between them. This CDR3 has 13 amino acids. The CDR3 reads CASSLEATDTQYF. CDR3 in DNA: TGTGCCAGCAGCTTAGAAGCAACAGATACGCAGTATTTT.

In its sample, this clone was seen once. The chain uses TRBV7-2 and TRBJ2-1; D is perhaps TRBD1 (5 bases). Germline CDR1 is SGHTA and CDR2 is FQGNSA. The CDR3 is 14 amino acids. V was trimmed by 1 base and J by 5 bases, leaving 9 bases between them. CDR3 DNA sequence: TGTGCCAGCAGCTTAGAGGGGCCCAACAATGAGCAGTTCTTC. This codes for CASSLEGPNNEQFF.

This clone was counted once. The chain is built from TRBV5-1 and TRBJ1-4; tentatively, D is TRBD1 (5 bases). Germline CDR1 SGHRS, CDR2 YFSETQ. This CDR3 is 14 amino acids long. The V gene lost 5 bases and the J gene lost 3 bases, with 11 bases spanning the gap. The CDR3 loop is CASRSPGSNEKLFF. For the CDR3, the DNA is TGCGCCAGCAGATCCCCAGGGTCTAATGAAAAACTGTTTTTT.

The gene calls are TRBV25-1 and TRBJ1-2; D is unclear. Trimming took off 6 bases at V and 4 bases at J, with 15 bases between the two ends. Germline values: CDR1 MGHDK, CDR2 SYGVNS. CDR3 length: 14 residues. The CDR3 loop reads CASRKSEKSYGYTF. As DNA, the CDR3 is TGTGCCAGCAGAAAGTCAGAAAAATCCTATGGCTACACCTTC.

V and J are TRBV15 and TRBJ2-1, with unresolved D. Germline CDR1 and CDR2: LNHNV and YYDKDF (reference sequence). Trimming shortened V by 1 base and J by 4 bases, and 8 bases separated the two germline ends. This CDR3 comprises 14 residues. The CDR3 sequence: CATSRVTGYNEQFF. The CDR3 bases are TGTGCCACCAGCAGAGTTACCGGGTACAATGAGCAGTTCTTC.

The CDR3 bases are TGCAGCGCCCTAAGGGGGAGCTCCTACAATGAGCAGTTCTTC. Encoded protein: CSALRGSSYNEQFF. The chain uses TRBV29-1 and TRBJ2-1; D possibly corresponds to TRBD1 (6 bases). With 7 bases removed from V and 0 bases from J, the gap between germline ends came to 13 bases. The CDR3 consists of 14 residues. In germline, CDR1 is SQVTM, CDR2 ANQGSEA.

This chain connects TRBV2 to TRBJ1-1; D unclear. Germline CDR1 reads SNHLY; CDR2 reads FYNNEI. The CDR3 loop spans 14 amino acids. The V end lost 0 bases, the J end lost 2 bases, and 7 bases lay between the germline ends. The CDR3 DNA reads as TGTGCCAGCAGTGAAGCCACAATAAACACTGAAGCTTTCTTT. It specifies CASSEATINTEAFF.

The chain uses TRBV18 and TRBJ1-6; 8 bases fit TRBD1. The CDR3 is made up of 16 amino acids. V lost 4 bases to trimming and J lost 9 bases; unmatched junction nucleotides: 11. Germline values: CDR1 KGHSH, CDR2 LQKENI. CDR3 in DNA: TGTGCCAGCTCACAACTGACAGGGGTGGTCGGTTCACCCCTCCACTTT. Its translation is CASSQLTGVVGSPLHF.

This chain links TRBV11-2 with TRBJ2-1; the match to TRBD1 covers 7 bases. CDR3 length: 12 amino acids. Germline V gene data show CDR1 as SGHAT and CDR2 as FQNNGV. Trimming cost V 5 bases and J 9 bases; bases outside gene matches: 4. The CDR3 nucleotides read TGTGCCAGCAGCGGGAGACAGGGTGAGCAGTTCTTC. It codes for CASSGRQGEQFF.

The chain carries TRBV19 and TRBJ1-2; unclear D gene. Trimming pared 3 bases from V and 8 bases from J, leaving 10 bases between. The CDR3 spans 12 residues. Germline-derived CDR1 and CDR2 are LNHDA and SQIVND (reference sequence). CDR3 residues: CASSMGAVGYTF. CDR3 nucleotides: TGTGCCAGTAGTATGGGAGCCGTGGGCTACACCTTC.

The gene calls are TRBV19 and TRBJ1-6; 7 positions agree with TRBD1. V trimming: 4 bases; J trimming: 5 bases; junction bases outside the gene matches: 11. The CDR3 loop spans 17 amino acids. CDR1 and CDR2 from the germline V gene are LNHDA and SQIVND (reference sequence). In DNA form, the CDR3 reads TGTGCCAGTAGTAGAACCCGAGGGGGCATCCATAATTCACCCCTCCACTTT. This translates into CASSRTRGGIHNSPLHF.

V gene TRBV5-1 combines with J gene TRBJ1-2, with D unresolved. This CDR3 comprises 15 residues. Germline loops: CDR1 SGHRS, CDR2 YFSETQ. V gave up 0 bases and J gave up 5 bases, with 14 bases separating them. CDR3 loop: CASSLGAGRAYGYTF. CDR3 DNA sequence: TGCGCCAGCAGCTTGGGGGCCGGCAGAGCATATGGCTACACCTTC.

J is TRBJ2-3 and V is TRBV24-1; 7 bases are shared with TRBD2. Unmatched junction bases numbered 3, after V lost 6 bases and J lost 1 base. CDR1 is KGHDR, CDR2 SFDVKD, per germline. The CDR3 sequence is 14 residues long. The CDR3 here is CATSYGGGTDTQYF. CDR3 bases: TGTGCCACCAGTTATGGGGGGGGCACAGATACGCAGTATTTT.

V and J are TRBV3-1 (or the pseudogene TRBV3-2) and TRBJ2-2; D gene uncertain. The CDR3 contains 13 residues. V gave up 3 bases and J gave up 1 base, with 3 bases separating them. Germline V gene sequence: CDR1 LGHDT, CDR2 YNNKEL (reference sequence). The CDR3 spells CASSHWNTGELFF. CDR3 coding DNA: TGTGCCAGCAGCCACTGGAACACCGGGGAGCTGTTTTTT.

The chain uses TRBV7-2 and TRBJ1-2; 8 bases match TRBD1. The CDR3 sequence is 14 residues long. The V segment lost 4 bases and the J segment 3 bases; nucleotides outside the gene matches: 4. Germline CDR1 is SGHTA and CDR2 is FQGNSA. In DNA form, the CDR3 reads TGTGCCAGCAGCTACGTGACAGGGGACTATGGCTACACCTTC. It yields the protein CASSYVTGDYGYTF.

This clone was seen a handful of times. The genes are TRBV3-1 (or the pseudogene TRBV3-2) and TRBJ1-2; 9 nucleotides agree with TRBD1. Germline V gene lookup returns CDR1 LGHDT and CDR2 YNNKEL (reference sequence). There are 14 residues in the CDR3. The junction had 4 bases not matched to a gene; V was cut back by 2 bases and J by 6 bases. The CDR3 reads CASSQRTGENGYTF. CDR3 in DNA: TGTGCCAGCAGCCAAAGGACAGGGGAAAATGGCTACACCTTC.

The J gene is TRBJ1-4, the V gene TRBV12-3 or TRBV12-4; the match to TRBD1 covers 9 bases. The CDR3 has 13 residues. V dropped 8 bases and J dropped 8; count of bases not matched to a gene: 6. This CDR3 reads CASRGQGGEKLFF. The CDR3 DNA reads TGTGCCAGCCGGGGACAGGGTGGCGAAAAACTGTTTTTT.

This chain links TRBV2 with TRBJ2-5, with a possible D match to TRBD1 (5 bases). Germline CDR1 and CDR2: SNHLY and FYNNEI. V lost 5 bases, J lost 4 bases, and 8 bases lay in between. The CDR3 consists of 12 residues. The CDR3, as DNA: TGTGCCAGCAGTAGCAGGGTAGAGACCCAGTACTTC. Its protein product is CASSSRVETQYF.

This chain joins TRBV27 and TRBJ1-5; 10 nucleotides agree with TRBD1. The germline V gene encodes CDR1 MNHEY and CDR2 SMNVEV (reference sequence). The trim removed 3 bases at V and 4 bases at J, leaving 3 bases unmatched. The CDR3 extends over 15 amino acids. CDR3 DNA: TGTGCCAGCAGTTTGGGACAGGGGAGAAATCAGCCCCAGCATTTT. Amino acids: CASSLGQGRNQPQHF.

This clone appeared once. This rearrangement joins TRBV11-2 to TRBJ2-3; possible D gene TRBD1, 5 bases. Per germline, CDR1 SGHAT and CDR2 FQNNGV. V was pared by 0 bases and J by 2 bases, with 15 bases between. This CDR3 has 17 residues. This CDR3 is CASSLDGRGYHTDTQYF. DNA for the CDR3: TGTGCCAGCAGCTTAGATGGTAGGGGCTATCACACAGATACGCAGTATTTT.

V usage is TRBV3-1 (or the pseudogene TRBV3-2) and J usage is TRBJ2-3; 11 nucleotides agree with TRBD2. Germline CDR1 LGHDT, CDR2 YNNKEL (reference sequence). Losses at the gene ends were 10 bases for V and 2 bases for J; bases not matched to a gene: 5. The CDR3 is made up of 14 amino acids. In nucleotides, the CDR3 is TGTGCCATCGGGACTAGCGGATTCACAGATACGCAGTATTTT. It translates to CAIGTSGFTDTQYF.